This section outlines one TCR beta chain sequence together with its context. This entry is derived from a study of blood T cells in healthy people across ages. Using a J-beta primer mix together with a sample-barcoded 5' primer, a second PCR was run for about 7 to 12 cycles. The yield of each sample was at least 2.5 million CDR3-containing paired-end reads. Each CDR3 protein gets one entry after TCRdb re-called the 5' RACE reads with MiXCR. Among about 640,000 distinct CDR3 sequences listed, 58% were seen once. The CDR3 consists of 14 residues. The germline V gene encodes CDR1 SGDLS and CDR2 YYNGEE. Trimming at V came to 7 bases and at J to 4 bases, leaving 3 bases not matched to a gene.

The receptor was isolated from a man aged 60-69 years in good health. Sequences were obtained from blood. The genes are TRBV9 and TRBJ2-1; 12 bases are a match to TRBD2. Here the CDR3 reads CASGLAGGYNEQFF. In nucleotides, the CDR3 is TGTGCCAGCGGTCTAGCGGGGGGGTACAATGAGCAGTTCTTC.